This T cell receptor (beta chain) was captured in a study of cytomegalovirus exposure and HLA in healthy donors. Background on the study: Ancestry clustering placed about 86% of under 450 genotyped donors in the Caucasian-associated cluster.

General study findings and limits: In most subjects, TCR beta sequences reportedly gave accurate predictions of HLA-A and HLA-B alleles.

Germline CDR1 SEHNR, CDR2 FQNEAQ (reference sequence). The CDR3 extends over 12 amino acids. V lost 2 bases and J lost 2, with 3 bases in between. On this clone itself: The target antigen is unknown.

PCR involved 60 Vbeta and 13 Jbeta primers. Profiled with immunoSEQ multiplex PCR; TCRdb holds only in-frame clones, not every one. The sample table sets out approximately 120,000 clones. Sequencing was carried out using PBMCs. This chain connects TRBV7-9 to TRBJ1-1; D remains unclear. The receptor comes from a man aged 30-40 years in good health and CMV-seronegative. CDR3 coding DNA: TGTGCCAGCAGCTTATCAAACACTGAAGCTTTCTTT. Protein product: CASSLSNTEAFF.